This note documents a single T cell receptor (beta chain) sequence. Sequencing used immunoSEQ multiplex PCR; TCRdb keeps in-frame clones, though not all of them. The sample has about 160,000 clones; roughly 80% are singletons. The CDR3 contains 16 residues. Germline values: CDR1 LGHDT, CDR2 YNNKEL (reference sequence). The junction had 13 bases not matched to a gene; V was cut back by 3 bases and J by 7 bases. This entry is derived from a study of blood T cell repertoires in COVID-19. On the study more broadly: PBMCs, B-cell-depleted T cells, or T cells were the source of the cDNA or gDNA that made up the material.

The source material was PBMCs or T cells enriched from blood (not recorded which). V is TRBV3-1 (or the pseudogene TRBV3-2) and J is TRBJ2-7; 9 positions match TRBD1. The TCR originated in a woman in her sixties who had recovered from COVID-19. CDR3 loop: CASSQTQTGGGREQYF. CDR3 sequence (DNA): TGTGCCAGCAGCCAGACTCAGACAGGGGGTGGACGGGAGCAGTACTTC.